This entry lists 15 T cell receptor beta chains sequenced from one sample in a study of blood T cell repertoires in COVID-19. TCRdb keeps only in-frame clones here, not all; method: immunoSEQ multiplex PCR. The sample carries 250,000 to 300,000 clones, roughly 90% recorded once. Source material: peripheral blood. These receptors all stem from a woman in her 30s with COVID-19, enrolled during active disease.

The chain uses TRBV4-1 and TRBJ2-1; 8 bases fit TRBD2. V shed 2 bases and J 6 bases; nucleotides not matched to a gene: 6. Germline V lookup: CDR1 MGHRA, CDR2 YSYEKL. The CDR3 covers 15 residues. The CDR3 nucleotides read TGCGCCAGCAGCCAATTCCAGCGGGGGCTCAATGAGCAGTTCTTC. Amino acids: CASSQFQRGLNEQFF.

The rearrangement links TRBV6-5 to TRBJ2-3, with TRBD2 matching over 7 bases. The CDR3 has 14 residues. Germline trimming cut 7 bases from V and 5 bases from J; bases unmatched to any gene: 9. CDR1 and CDR2 from the germline V gene are MNHEY and SVGAGI. CDR3 residues: CASIPWGGVDTQYF. CDR3 DNA: TGTGCCAGCATTCCGTGGGGGGGGGTAGATACGCAGTATTTT.

The rearrangement links TRBV19 to TRBJ2-7; 7 nucleotides agree with TRBD1. Germline assignment: CDR1 LNHDA and CDR2 SQIVND (reference sequence). The CDR3 is made up of 13 amino acids. V was clipped by 5 bases and J by 2 bases; unmatched bases: 3. CDR3 nucleotides: TGTGCCAGTAGTCAGGGGGTCACCTACGAGCAGTACTTC. This gives the protein CASSQGVTYEQYF.

This chain connects TRBV5-1 to TRBJ2-7, with 8 nucleotides matching TRBD1. Germline CDR1 and CDR2: SGHRS and YFSETQ. The CDR3 runs 13 residues. Trimming took 4 bases from V and 5 from J; bases not matched to a gene: 5. Written as DNA, the CDR3 is TGCGCCAGCAGCGGGCAGGGGGCAAACGAGCAGTACTTC. Encoded protein: CASSGQGANEQYF.

The chain is built from TRBV11-1 and TRBJ2-3, with 10 bases lining up with TRBD2. Trimming cost V 0 bases and J 4 bases; bases outside gene matches: 10. Germline values: CDR1 SGHAT, CDR2 FQDESV (reference sequence). The CDR3 is 18 amino acids. The CDR3 sequence is CASSLAPGTSAGADTQYF. The CDR3 nucleotides read TGTGCCAGCAGCTTAGCGCCCGGGACTAGCGCAGGTGCAGATACGCAGTATTTT.

CDR3 sequence reads: CAWSVWSAEAFF. The CDR3 DNA is TGTGCCTGGAGTGTATGGTCGGCTGAAGCTTTCTTT. The chain uses TRBV30 and TRBJ1-1, with D unclear. CDR1 GTSNPN and CDR2 SVGIG come from the germline V gene (reference sequence). This CDR3 has 12 residues. The V and J ends lost 0 bases and 6 bases respectively, with 8 bases between them.

The rearrangement links TRBV23-1 to TRBJ2-1, with 7 bases that match TRBD1. TRBV23-1 is designated an ORF whose function remains uncertain. V trimming: 5 bases; J trimming: 9 bases; junction bases outside the gene matches: 13. This CDR3 has 15 residues. The CDR3 DNA sequence: TGCGCCAGCAGTGGAGGAGACAGGGTGGCGGGTGAGCAGTTCTTC. It encodes CASSGGDRVAGEQFF.

The chain links TRBV4-2 to TRBJ2-3; the match to TRBD2 covers 8 bases. CDR3 length equals 17 residues. Germline lookup yields CDR1 LGHNA and CDR2 YNFKEQ. V lost 1 base, J lost 5 bases, and 11 bases stayed unmatched. This chain's CDR3 is CASSQVPGGGTGDTQYF. CDR3 DNA: TGTGCCAGCAGCCAAGTACCTGGCGGGGGGACGGGAGATACGCAGTATTTT.

This chain links TRBV5-4 with TRBJ1-1, with D possibly TRBD1 on 5 matching bases. The CDR3 runs 15 residues. The ends were cut back, 4 bases at V and 5 bases at J, with 18 bases in the middle. Germline V gene lookup returns CDR1 SGHNT and CDR2 YYREEE (reference sequence). CDR3 residues: CASSRGNAVYTEAFF. The CDR3 bases are TGTGCCAGCAGCCGGGGGAACGCGGTTTATACTGAAGCTTTCTTT.

The chain is built from TRBV6-5 and TRBJ1-1; tentative D call: TRBD1 (5 bases). The CDR3 totals 14 residues. The germline gives CDR1 MNHEY, CDR2 SVGAGI. Trimming left V 5 bases short and J 8 bases short, with 18 bases between. Here the CDR3 reads CASSIERTPGEAFF. The CDR3 DNA is TGTGCCAGCAGTATCGAACGGACACCAGGGGAAGCTTTCTTT.

In the case of this clone: The sample contains more than one DNA sequence encoding this CDR3. This sequence joins TRBV5-5 and TRBJ1-2, with a tentative D call TRBD1 (6 bases). This CDR3 contains 12 residues. V was clipped by 7 bases and J by 2 bases, with 9 bases between them. The germline V gene encodes CDR1 SGHKS and CDR2 YYEKEE (reference sequence). The CDR3 DNA reads TGTGCCAGCGGGCAGGGGAACTATGGCTACACCTTC. It codes for CASGQGNYGYTF.

The chain employs TRBV10-2 and TRBJ2-1; 11 positions match TRBD2. This CDR3 is 12 amino acids long. Germline-derived CDR1 and CDR2 are WSHSY and SAAADI. For the CDR3, the DNA is TGCGTAACGGGTAGCGGGGGGGCCGTGCAGTTCTTC. Its translation: CVTGSGGAVQFF.

The J gene is TRBJ1-4, the V gene TRBV7-6, with D possibly matching TRBD1 (5 bases). Deletions cut 2 bases from V and 8 bases from J, with 15 bases between. This CDR3 comprises 15 residues. Germline CDR1 SGHVS, CDR2 FNYEAQ. This CDR3 reads CASSLSQGGLEKLFF. The CDR3 coding sequence is TGTGCCAGCAGCTTAAGTCAGGGAGGTCTCGAAAAACTGTTTTTT.

The gene calls are TRBV10-1 and TRBJ1-1, with unresolved D. With 6 bases removed from V and 4 bases from J, the gap between germline ends came to 12 bases. The CDR3 has 13 residues. Germline values: CDR1 WNHNN, CDR2 SYGVQD (reference sequence). The CDR3 protein is CASRSSISTEAFF. CDR3 sequence (DNA): TGCGCCAGCAGGTCATCGATTAGCACTGAAGCTTTCTTT.

The CDR3 loop reads CASSQTSGGITGTDTQYF. CDR3 sequence (DNA): TGTGCCAGTAGCCAAACTAGCGGGGGGATAACTGGCACAGATACGCAGTATTTT. This sequence joins TRBV19 and TRBJ2-3, with 12 bases fitting TRBD2. V shed 6 bases, J shed 1 base, and the junction held 11 bases outside the gene matches. CDR1 is LNHDA and CDR2 is SQIVND in the germline V gene (reference sequence). This CDR3 is 18 amino acids long.